The T cell receptor beta chain described here comes from a study of Ad26.COV2.S vaccination and SARS-CoV-2 variants. Study summary: The vaccine Ad26.COV2.S was put into the muscle once, or twice with 56 days between.

Clones were sequenced by immunoSEQ multiplex PCR, and TCRdb holds only the in-frame ones, with some missing. This table has around 250,000 clones, over 75% appearing once. The CDR3 consists of 13 residues. Germline CDR1 reads GTSNPN; CDR2 reads SVGIG (reference sequence). Trimming cost V 2 bases and J 8 bases, with 13 bases left between them. Documented treatment: approximately 18 received Ad26.COV2.S at low or high dose, single or two shots; about 5 received placebo; per-sample allocation not given. Vaccine and placebo recipients were sampled on day 63 after the first injection. A Boston donor was an adult aged 18-55 years.

This receptor was taken from a person between 18 and 60 years old who received the Ad26.COV2.S COVID-19 vaccine or a placebo. The chain has TRBV30 and TRBJ1-5; weak D call: TRBD1 (6 bases). The sample was peripheral blood, taken in a trial of Ad26.COV2.S vaccine versus placebo. The CDR3, as DNA: TGTGCCTGGAGTCTTGGGGGCGAGAAGCCCCAGCATTTT. Protein sequence: CAWSLGGEKPQHF.